This T cell receptor beta chain was identified during a study of cytomegalovirus exposure and HLA in healthy donors. With 60 Vbeta and 13 Jbeta primers, the PCR was carried out. The repertoire was sequenced with immunoSEQ multiplex PCR; TCRdb's copy has only in-frame clones and lacks some. The data hold 150,000 to 200,000 clones, with 80% observed a single time. Study-level results: In a later analysis, V- and J-gene trimming of beta chains associated with a DCLRE1C missense variant, replicated independently. Donor immune exposure was known only as CMV serostatus. Most TCRs appeared rarely, but some public TCRs recurred in many donors.

As to this clone: Antigen unknown.

This TCR was sampled from a woman between 40 and 55 years old in good health and CMV-seronegative. The sample was PBMCs.

The CDR3 DNA sequence: TGTGCCAGTAGTACCGTGTTCCTAGCGGGATCCTACAATGAGCAGTTCTTC. Its protein product is CASSTVFLAGSYNEQFF. The rearrangement uses TRBV19 and TRBJ2-1; 9 positions agree with TRBD2. From germline, CDR1 is LNHDA and CDR2 SQIVND (reference sequence). The length of the CDR3 is 17 residues. The V gene end was trimmed by 4 bases and the J gene end by 1 base; junction bases not matched to a gene: 8.